This T cell receptor beta chain was found in a study of T cells in Graves' hyperthyroidism and ophthalmopathy. RNA transcripts provided the source from which TCR beta CDR3 regions were amplified. The TCR CDR3 first-round RT-PCR relied on the HTBI primer set. TCRdb analysed the multiplex PCR reads with MiXCR anew, one entry per CDR3 protein. The table shows hundreds of thousands of distinct CDR3 sequences, with around 15% occurring only once. The germline V gene encodes CDR1 SNHLY and CDR2 FYNNEI. This CDR3 comprises 16 residues. V was clipped by 0 bases and J by 5 bases; unmatched bases: 7. The clonotype comes from a woman aged 18-29 years with Graves' hyperthyroidism. The sample comprised blood. The V call is TRBV2, the J call TRBJ1-5, with 7 bases lining up with TRBD1. In DNA, the CDR3 is TGTGCCAGCAGTGAAGCGGGGGACAGACCGTATCAGCCCCAGCATTTT. Its protein product is CASSEAGDRPYQPQHF.